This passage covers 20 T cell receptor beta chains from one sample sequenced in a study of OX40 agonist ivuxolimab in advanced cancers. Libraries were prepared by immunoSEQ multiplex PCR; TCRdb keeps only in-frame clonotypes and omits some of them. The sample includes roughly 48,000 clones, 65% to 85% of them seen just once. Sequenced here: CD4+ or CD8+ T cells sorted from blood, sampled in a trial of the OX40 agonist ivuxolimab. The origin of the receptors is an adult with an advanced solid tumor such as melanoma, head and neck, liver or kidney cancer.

The CDR3 region has the DNA TGTGCCAGCAGCGTAGTGGGAGAGTTGGGGACCCAGTACTTC. This codes for CASSVVGELGTQYF. This chain connects TRBV9 to TRBJ2-5; D might be TRBD2 (5 bases). V dropped 0 bases and J dropped 7 bases, with 13 bases sitting between them. The CDR3 is made up of 14 amino acids. Germline loops: CDR1 SGDLS, CDR2 YYNGEE.

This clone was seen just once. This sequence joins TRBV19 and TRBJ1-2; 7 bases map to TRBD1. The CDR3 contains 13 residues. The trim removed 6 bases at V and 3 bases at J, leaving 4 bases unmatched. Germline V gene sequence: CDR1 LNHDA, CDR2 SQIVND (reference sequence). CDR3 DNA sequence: TGTGCCAGTAGCCTCAGGGGGGACTATGGCTACACCTTC. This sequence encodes CASSLRGDYGYTF.

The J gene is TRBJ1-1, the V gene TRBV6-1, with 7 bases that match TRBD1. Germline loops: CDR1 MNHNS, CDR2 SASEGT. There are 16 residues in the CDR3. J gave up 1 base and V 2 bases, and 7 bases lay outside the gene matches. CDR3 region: CASSERRQGANTEAFF. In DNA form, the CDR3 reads TGTGCCAGCAGTGAAAGACGACAGGGTGCGAACACTGAAGCTTTCTTT.

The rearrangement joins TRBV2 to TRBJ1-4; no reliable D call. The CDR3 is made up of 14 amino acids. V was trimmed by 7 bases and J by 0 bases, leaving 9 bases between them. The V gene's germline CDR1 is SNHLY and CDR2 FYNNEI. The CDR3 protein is CASILRATNEKLFF. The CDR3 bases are TGTGCCAGCATCCTGCGGGCAACTAATGAAAAACTGTTTTTT.

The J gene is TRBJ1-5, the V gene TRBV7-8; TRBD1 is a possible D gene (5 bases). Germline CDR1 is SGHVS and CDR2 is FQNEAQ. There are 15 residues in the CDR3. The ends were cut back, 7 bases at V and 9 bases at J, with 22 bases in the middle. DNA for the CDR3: TGTGCCAGCACTCCTCGGGGGGGGTTGGGGGGGCCCCAGCATTTT. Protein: CASTPRGGLGGPQHF.

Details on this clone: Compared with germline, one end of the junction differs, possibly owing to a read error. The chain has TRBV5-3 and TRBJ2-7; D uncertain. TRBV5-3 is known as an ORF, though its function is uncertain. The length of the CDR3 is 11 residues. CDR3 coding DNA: TGTGCCAGCAGCTCTTTGTCAGAGCAGTACTTC. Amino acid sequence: CASSSLSEQYF.

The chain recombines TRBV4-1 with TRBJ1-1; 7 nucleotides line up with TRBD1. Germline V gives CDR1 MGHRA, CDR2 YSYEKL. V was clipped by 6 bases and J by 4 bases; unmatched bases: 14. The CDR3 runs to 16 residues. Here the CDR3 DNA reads TGCGCCAGCAGTAACAACAGGGGAGGTATGGGCACTGAAGCTTTCTTT. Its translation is CASSNNRGGMGTEAFF.

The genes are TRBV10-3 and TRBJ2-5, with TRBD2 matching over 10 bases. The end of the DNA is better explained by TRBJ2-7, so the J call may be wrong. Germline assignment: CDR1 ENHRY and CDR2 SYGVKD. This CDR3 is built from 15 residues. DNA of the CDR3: TGTGCCATCAGTGATATAGCGGGGGGCGGGTACGAGCAGTACTTC. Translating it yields CAISDIAGGGYEQYF.

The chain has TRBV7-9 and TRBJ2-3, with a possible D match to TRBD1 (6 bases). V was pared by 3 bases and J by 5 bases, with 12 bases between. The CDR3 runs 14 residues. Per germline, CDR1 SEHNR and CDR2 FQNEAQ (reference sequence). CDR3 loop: CASSLGASRDTQYF. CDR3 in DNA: TGTGCCAGCAGCTTGGGGGCGTCCCGAGATACGCAGTATTTT.

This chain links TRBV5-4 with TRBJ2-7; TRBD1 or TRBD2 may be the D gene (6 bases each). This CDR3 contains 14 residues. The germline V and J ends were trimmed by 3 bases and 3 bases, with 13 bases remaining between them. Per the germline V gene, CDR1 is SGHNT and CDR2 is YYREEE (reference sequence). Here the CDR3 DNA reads TGTGCCAGCAGCTCCCCGGGGGCTATCTACGAGCAGTACTTC. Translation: CASSSPGAIYEQYF. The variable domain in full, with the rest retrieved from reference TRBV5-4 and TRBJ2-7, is ETGVTQSPTHLIKTRGQQVTLRCSSQSGHNTVSWYQQALGQGPQFIFQYYREEENGRGNFPPRFSGLQFPNYSSELNVNALELDDSALYLCASSSPGAIYEQYFGPGTRLTVT.

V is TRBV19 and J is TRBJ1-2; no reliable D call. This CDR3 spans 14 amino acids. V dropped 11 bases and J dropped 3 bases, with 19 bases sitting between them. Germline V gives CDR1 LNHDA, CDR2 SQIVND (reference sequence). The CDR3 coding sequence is TGTGCCTCCCTACCTCTAGGGAGAGACTATGGCTACACCTTC. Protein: CASLPLGRDYGYTF.

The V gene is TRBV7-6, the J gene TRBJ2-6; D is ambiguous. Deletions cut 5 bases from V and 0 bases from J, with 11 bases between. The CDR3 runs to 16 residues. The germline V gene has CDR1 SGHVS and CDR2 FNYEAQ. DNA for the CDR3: TGTGCCAGCAGCCCTAGGGTCCCCTCTGGGGCCAACGTCCTGACTTTC. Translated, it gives CASSPRVPSGANVLTF. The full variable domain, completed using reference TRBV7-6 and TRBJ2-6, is GAGVSQSPRYKVTKRGQDVALRCDPISGHVSLYWYRQALGQGPEFLTYFNYEAQQDKSGLPNDRFSAERPEGSISTLTIQRTEQRDSAMYRCASSPRVPSGANVLTFGAGSRLTVL.

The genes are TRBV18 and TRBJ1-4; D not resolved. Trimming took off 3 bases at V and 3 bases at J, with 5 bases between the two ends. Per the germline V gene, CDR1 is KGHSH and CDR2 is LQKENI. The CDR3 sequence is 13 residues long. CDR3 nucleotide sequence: TGTGCCAGCTCACCGGGAGCTAATGAAAAACTGTTTTTT. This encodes CASSPGANEKLFF.

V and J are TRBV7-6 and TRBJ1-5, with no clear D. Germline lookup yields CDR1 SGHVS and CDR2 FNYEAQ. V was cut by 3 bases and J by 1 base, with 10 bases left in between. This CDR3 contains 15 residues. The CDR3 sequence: CASSFLGISNQPQHF. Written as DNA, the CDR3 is TGTGCCAGCAGCTTTCTGGGGATAAGCAATCAGCCCCAGCATTTT. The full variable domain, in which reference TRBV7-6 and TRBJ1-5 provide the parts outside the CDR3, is GAGVSQSPRYKVTKRGQDVALRCDPISGHVSLYWYRQALGQGPEFLTYFNYEAQQDKSGLPNDRFSAERPEGSISTLTIQRTEQRDSAMYRCASSFLGISNQPQHFGDGTRLSIL.

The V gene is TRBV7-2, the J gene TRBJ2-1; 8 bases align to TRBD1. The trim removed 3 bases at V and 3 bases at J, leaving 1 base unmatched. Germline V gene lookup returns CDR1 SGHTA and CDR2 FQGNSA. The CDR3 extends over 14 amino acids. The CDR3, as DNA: TGTGCCAGCAGCTTGGACAGGGTCTACAATGAGCAGTTCTTC. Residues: CASSLDRVYNEQFF. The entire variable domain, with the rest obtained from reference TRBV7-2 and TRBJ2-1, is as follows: GAGVSQSPSNKVTEKGKDVELRCDPISGHTALYWYRQSLGQGLEFLIYFQGNSAPDKSGLPSDRFSAERTGGSVSTLTIQRTQQEDSAVYLCASSLDRVYNEQFFGPGTRLTVL.

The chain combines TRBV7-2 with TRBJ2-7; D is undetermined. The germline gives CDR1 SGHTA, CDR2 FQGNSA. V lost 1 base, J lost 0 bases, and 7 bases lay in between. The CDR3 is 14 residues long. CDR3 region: CASSLGIDSYEQYF. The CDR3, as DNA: TGTGCCAGCAGCTTAGGAATCGACTCCTACGAGCAGTACTTC. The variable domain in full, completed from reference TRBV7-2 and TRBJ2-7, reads GAGVSQSPSNKVTEKGKDVELRCDPISGHTALYWYRQSLGQGLEFLIYFQGNSAPDKSGLPSDRFSAERTGGSVSTLTIQRTQQEDSAVYLCASSLGIDSYEQYFGPGTRLTVT.

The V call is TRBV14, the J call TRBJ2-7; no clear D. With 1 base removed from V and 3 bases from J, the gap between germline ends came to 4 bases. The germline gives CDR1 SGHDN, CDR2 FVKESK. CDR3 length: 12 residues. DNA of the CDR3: TGTGCCAGCAGCCAAGTGGGCTACGAGCAGTACTTC. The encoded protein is CASSQVGYEQYF. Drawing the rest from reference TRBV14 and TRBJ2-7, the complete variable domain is EAGVTQFPSHSVIEKGQTVTLRCDPISGHDNLYWYRRVMGKEIKFLLHFVKESKQDESGMPNNRFLAERTGGTYSTLKVQPAELEDSGVYFCASSQVGYEQYFGPGTRLTVT.

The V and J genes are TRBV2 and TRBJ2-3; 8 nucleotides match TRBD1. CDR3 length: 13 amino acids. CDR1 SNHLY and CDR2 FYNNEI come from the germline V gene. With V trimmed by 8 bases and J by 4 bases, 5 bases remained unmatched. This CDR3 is CASGRQGSDTQYF. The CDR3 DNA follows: TGTGCCAGCGGTAGACAGGGGTCAGATACGCAGTATTTT.

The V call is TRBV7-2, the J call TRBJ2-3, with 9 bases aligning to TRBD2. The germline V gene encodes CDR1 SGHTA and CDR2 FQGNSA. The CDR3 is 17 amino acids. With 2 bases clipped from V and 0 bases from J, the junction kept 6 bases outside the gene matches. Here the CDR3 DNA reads TGTGCCAGCAGCTTAACAGCGGGGGGCCTGAGCACAGATACGCAGTATTTT. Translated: CASSLTAGGLSTDTQYF.

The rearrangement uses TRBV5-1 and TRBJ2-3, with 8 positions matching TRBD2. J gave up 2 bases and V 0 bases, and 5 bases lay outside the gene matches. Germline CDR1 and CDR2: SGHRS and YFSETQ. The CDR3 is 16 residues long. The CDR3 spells CASSLALSGDTDTQYF. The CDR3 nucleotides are TGCGCCAGCAGCTTGGCCCTTAGCGGGGACACAGATACGCAGTATTTT.